This section outlines one T cell receptor (beta chain) sequence together with its context. The data stem from a study of patients and donors after allogeneic stem cell transplantation. Germline CDR1 reads SGHTA; CDR2 reads FQGNSA. The CDR3 runs 16 residues. V dropped 5 bases and J dropped 5; count of bases not matched to a gene: 13. From the RT-PCR reads, TCRdb called clonotypes with MiXCR, one entry per CDR3 protein. The sample yields about a million distinct CDR3 sequences, 15% to 20% seen once. The TCR originated in a human donor who was either an allogeneic HSCT recipient or a stem cell or donor lymphocyte infusion donor (not recorded which). It is not recorded whose cells these are; they may come from a transplant donor. This chain links TRBV7-2 with TRBJ1-1, with 8 nucleotides matching TRBD1. The sequencing input was blood, either unsorted or a sorted T cell fraction (not recorded which). The CDR3 DNA is TGTGCCAGCAGCCCCCCCCGACGGACAGGGAAAACTGAAGCTTTCTTT. Translation gives CASSPPRRTGKTEAFF.